Listed here are 32 T cell receptor beta chains from one sample, sequenced in a study of response to subunit inactivated influenza vaccine. TCRdb redid the calling of the RT-PCR reads with MiXCR, one entry per CDR3 protein. Among approximately 500,000 distinct CDR3 sequences, roughly 25% were seen once, and the ten largest hold 2.5% to 3.5%. These data also formed part of another study, on T cells expressing NK-cell markers. That report notes: TCR beta cDNA was generated via 5'RACE template switching incorporating UMIs.

Sequences were derived from CD4+ T cells sorted from PBMCs, sampled 12 days after vaccination. The origin of the receptors is a man in his fifties who received an inactivated influenza vaccine.

The sample holds a few counts of this clonotype. The rearrangement joins TRBV2 to TRBJ2-4; 11 bases line up with TRBD1. Germline loops: CDR1 SNHLY, CDR2 FYNNEI. This CDR3 region has 14 residues. CDR3 region: CALGQGANQNIQYF. The CDR3, as DNA: TGTGCTCTCGGACAGGGGGCGAACCAAAACATTCAGTACTTC. Using reference TRBV2 and TRBJ2-4 for the parts outside the CDR3, the full variable domain is EPEVTQTPSHQVTQMGQEVILRCVPISNHLYFYWYRQILGQKVEFLVSFYNNEISEKSEIFDDQFSVERPDGSNFTLKIRSTKLEDSAMYFCALGQGANQNIQYFGAGTRLSVL.

The chain uses TRBV11-2 and TRBJ1-2; 8 bases map to TRBD1. The CDR3 consists of 14 residues. V lost 6 bases and J lost 7; bases outside the gene matches: 10. The germline V gene has CDR1 SGHAT and CDR2 FQNNGV. The CDR3 sequence is CASRQQGVEGGYTF. The CDR3 region has the DNA TGTGCCAGCAGACAACAGGGGGTAGAAGGTGGCTACACCTTC.

The rearrangement joins TRBV5-1 to TRBJ2-7, with D possibly matching TRBD1 (6 bases). This CDR3 spans 15 amino acids. Trimming pared 3 bases from V and 7 bases from J, leaving 20 bases between. Germline values: CDR1 SGHRS, CDR2 YFSETQ. CDR3 DNA sequence: TGCGCCAGCAGCTCCTCAGGGGTAACGGTGGGAGAGCAGTACTTC. Protein product: CASSSSGVTVGEQYF.

The rearrangement links TRBV29-1 to TRBJ2-4, with TRBD1 matching 9 bases. CDR1 and CDR2 from the germline V gene are SQVTM and ANQGSEA. The V segment lost 4 bases and the J segment 1 base; nucleotides outside the gene matches: 5. The CDR3 has 15 amino acids. The chain's CDR3 is CSVAQGAPAKNIQYF. In DNA, the CDR3 is TGCAGCGTTGCACAGGGGGCGCCGGCCAAAAACATTCAGTACTTC.

The chain combines TRBV6-2 or TRBV6-3 with TRBJ2-2; TRBD2 aligns across 12 bases. This CDR3 is built from 18 residues. J gave up 5 bases and V 9 bases, and 16 bases lay outside the gene matches. Germline CDR1 is MNHEY and CDR2 is SVGEGT. The CDR3 loop reads CARMTSGGLLGDTGELFF. The CDR3 DNA reads TGTGCCAGAATGACTAGCGGGGGCCTACTTGGAGATACCGGGGAGCTGTTTTTT.

V and J are TRBV20-1 and TRBJ2-1; perhaps TRBD1 as D (6 bases). The germline V and J ends were trimmed by 2 bases and 2 bases, with 22 bases remaining between them. This CDR3 has 18 amino acids. Per germline, CDR1 DFQATT and CDR2 SNEGSKA (reference sequence). The CDR3 protein is CSARRRLGKGVAYNEQFF. In nucleotides, the CDR3 is TGCAGTGCTAGACGTCGTTTGGGGAAGGGGGTAGCCTACAATGAGCAGTTCTTC.

The rearrangement uses TRBV12-3 or TRBV12-4 and TRBJ2-2; 9 bases match TRBD2. This CDR3 region has 15 residues. V gave up 3 bases and J gave up 6 bases; unmatched junction bases: 5. CDR3 nucleotides: TGTGCCAGCAGTTTTAGGCGGGGGGGTTCCGGGGAGCTGTTTTTT. Encoded protein: CASSFRRGGSGELFF.

The chain uses TRBV7-2 and TRBJ2-1; 9 bases are a match to TRBD2. In germline, CDR1 is SGHTA, CDR2 FQGNSA. V trimming: 0 bases; J trimming: 4 bases; junction bases outside the gene matches: 4. The CDR3 covers 16 residues. The CDR3 DNA is TGTGCCAGCAGCTTAGCGGACCTAGCGGGGTACAATGAGCAGTTCTTC. It translates to CASSLADLAGYNEQFF. The complete variable domain, with remaining parts taken from reference TRBV7-2 and TRBJ2-1, reads GAGVSQSPSNKVTEKGKDVELRCDPISGHTALYWYRQSLGQGLEFLIYFQGNSAPDKSGLPSDRFSAERTGGSVSTLTIQRTQQEDSAVYLCASSLADLAGYNEQFFGPGTRLTVL.

Ten or more counts support this clonotype. The chain recombines TRBV12-3 or TRBV12-4 with TRBJ1-6; 7 bases are a match to TRBD1. After removal of 1 base from V and 7 bases from J, the junction contained 4 bases not matched to a gene. The CDR3 totals 15 residues. The CDR3 DNA reads TGTGCCAGCAGTTTAGGGGACAGACAGAATTCACCCCTCCACTTT. Protein: CASSLGDRQNSPLHF.

This clonotype appeared many times. This sequence joins TRBV28 and TRBJ1-5, with 9 bases identical to TRBD1. V lost 4 bases and J lost 2; bases outside the gene matches: 3. The CDR3 contains 15 residues. The germline V gene has CDR1 MDHEN and CDR2 SYDVKM. DNA for the CDR3: TGTGCCAGCAGTTCGCGACAGGGGGGCAATCAGCCCCAGCATTTT. It specifies CASSSRQGGNQPQHF.

The chain combines TRBV6-1 with TRBJ1-3; D gene unclear. Trimming pared 6 bases from V and 4 bases from J, leaving 16 bases between. Germline V gene sequence: CDR1 MNHNS, CDR2 SASEGT. CDR3 length: 15 amino acids. The CDR3 loop is CASSLTTVPGNTIYF. The CDR3 nucleotides read TGTGCCAGCAGCCTAACGACGGTCCCGGGAAACACCATATATTTT.

This clonotype was counted at least ten times. The V and J genes are TRBV20-1 and TRBJ2-3; 7 bases are shared with TRBD1. The V and J ends lost 6 bases and 4 bases, in that order; junction bases with no gene match: 7. The CDR3 sequence is 13 residues long. Germline CDR1 is DFQATT and CDR2 is SNEGSKA (reference sequence). The CDR3 sequence: CSARTGLADTQYF. DNA of the CDR3: TGCAGTGCAAGGACAGGCTTGGCAGATACGCAGTATTTT.

The chain links TRBV7-2 to TRBJ2-7; D is unresolved. Deletions cut 1 base from V and 0 bases from J, with 10 bases between. Germline CDR1 and CDR2: SGHTA and FQGNSA. This CDR3 is 15 amino acids long. CDR3 DNA: TGTGCCAGCAGCTTAGTGCAGGCGAGCTCCTACGAGCAGTACTTC. Translating gives CASSLVQASSYEQYF.

This clonotype was found many times. The CDR3 region is CASRPGLSTLKLPGEQYF. The CDR3 DNA follows: TGTGCCAGCCGTCCGGGACTATCAACCTTAAAACTACCGGGTGAGCAGTACTTC. V gene TRBV6-2 or TRBV6-3 combines with J gene TRBJ2-7, with 7 nucleotides matching TRBD2. In germline, CDR1 is MNHEY, CDR2 SVGEGT. This CDR3 has 18 residues. Germline trimming cut 8 bases from V and 7 bases from J; bases unmatched to any gene: 26.

This clonotype was recorded once. The chain is built from TRBV5-1 and TRBJ2-1, with D uncertain. The CDR3 length is 14 residues. The V end lost 4 bases, the J end lost 8 bases, and 16 bases lay between the germline ends. Germline CDR1 and CDR2: SGHRS and YFSETQ. In DNA form, the CDR3 reads TGCGCCAGCAGCCTGGCGGATCTAGGGTATGAGCAGTTCTTC. It is translated as CASSLADLGYEQFF.

This chain joins TRBV6-1 and TRBJ2-5; D gene ambiguous. The germline V gene has CDR1 MNHNS and CDR2 SASEGT. Trimming left V 6 bases short and J 4 bases short, with 12 bases between. The length of the CDR3 is 13 residues. The CDR3 DNA reads TGTGCCAGCAGAGCCCAGGAGCTAGAGACCCAGTACTTC. Residues: CASRAQELETQYF.

V and J are TRBV3-1 and TRBJ2-5; 7 bases align to TRBD1. Germline values: CDR1 LGHDT, CDR2 YNNKEL (reference sequence). The CDR3 totals 13 residues. V shed 2 bases and J 5 bases; nucleotides not matched to a gene: 2. The CDR3, as DNA: TGTGCCAGCAGCCAAACAGGGGAGGAGACCCAGTACTTC. This encodes CASSQTGEETQYF.

The chain has TRBV6-1 and TRBJ2-7, with TRBD2 matching over 13 bases. The CDR3 runs to 15 residues. The germline V gene encodes CDR1 MNHNS and CDR2 SASEGT. V was clipped by 6 bases and J by 0 bases; unmatched bases: 2. CDR3: CASSGTSGISYEQYF. The DNA of the CDR3 is TGTGCCAGCAGCGGGACTAGCGGGATCTCCTACGAGCAGTACTTC.

There are many counts of this clonotype. The chain couples TRBV4-1 to TRBJ1-1; no definite D call. Trimming took 1 base from V and 1 from J, leaving 13 bases between them. The CDR3 is 16 residues long. Germline lookup yields CDR1 MGHRA and CDR2 YSYEKL. CDR3 in amino acids: CASSQGFPGSNTEAFF. Here the CDR3 DNA reads TGCGCCAGCAGCCAAGGCTTCCCGGGCTCGAACACTGAAGCTTTCTTT.

The V gene is TRBV27, the J gene TRBJ2-2; tentatively, D is TRBD2 (6 bases). From germline, CDR1 is MNHEY and CDR2 SMNVEV (reference sequence). Trimming took 6 bases from V and 4 from J, leaving 18 bases between them. This CDR3 comprises 16 residues. The CDR3 spells CASRAAGRSSTGELFF. CDR3 DNA sequence: TGTGCCAGCAGGGCGGCGGGAAGGTCGAGCACCGGGGAGCTGTTTTTT.

CDR3 coding DNA: TGTGCCAGCAGTTTCTCAGGGACAGATAACTATGGCTACACCTTC. Translating gives CASSFSGTDNYGYTF. The V gene is TRBV12-3 or TRBV12-4, the J gene TRBJ1-2, with 7 bases identical to TRBD1. V lost 3 bases to trimming and J lost 1 base; unmatched junction nucleotides: 5. The CDR3 length is 15 residues.

This clonotype was recorded at least ten times. At one of its ends the junction is not consistent with the germline gene, which may arise from a read error. V is TRBV12-3 or TRBV12-4 and J is TRBJ2-3; maybe TRBD2 (6 bases). The CDR3 extends over 13 amino acids. The CDR3 DNA reads as TGTGCCAGCAGCTTAGTGGGGGGTGGTACGCAGTATTTT. Residues: CASSLVGGGTQYF.

This rearrangement joins TRBV7-6 to TRBJ2-3; D is possibly TRBD2 (5 bases). With 2 bases removed from V and 2 bases from J, the gap between germline ends came to 17 bases. The CDR3 is 17 residues long. Germline CDR1 is SGHVS and CDR2 is FNYEAQ. The CDR3 nucleotides are TGTGCCAGCAGCTTAAATATGAGAGGGATGAACACAGATACGCAGTATTTT. Translation gives CASSLNMRGMNTDTQYF.

This clonotype was picked up a small number of times. The chain carries TRBV6-2 or TRBV6-3 and TRBJ2-3; the D gene could be TRBD1 or TRBD2 (6 bases each). The CDR3 contains 17 residues. Per germline, CDR1 MNHEY and CDR2 SVGEGT. V was cut by 6 bases and J by 5 bases, with 24 bases left in between. The CDR3 nucleotides are TGTGCCAGCAGACCCCGCCGGGGGCGGGCGGGTCAAGATACGCAGTATTTT. It translates to CASRPRRGRAGQDTQYF.

V usage is TRBV29-1 and J usage is TRBJ2-5, with D perhaps TRBD2 (6 bases). Per the germline V gene, CDR1 is SQVTM and CDR2 is ANQGSEA. Trimming cost V 3 bases and J 5 bases, with 10 bases left between them. The CDR3 runs to 12 residues. The CDR3 region is CSVEGTGETQYF. The CDR3 nucleotides read TGCAGCGTTGAGGGGACTGGGGAGACCCAGTACTTC.

This sequence joins TRBV4-2 and TRBJ2-7; 10 bases agree with TRBD1. V gave up 1 base and J gave up 4 bases; unmatched junction bases: 1. Germline V CDR1 and CDR2: LGHNA, YNFKEQ. This CDR3 is built from 14 residues. The CDR3, as DNA: TGTGCCAGCAGCCAAGGGGACAGGGGATACGAGCAGTACTTC. Its translation is CASSQGDRGYEQYF.

The genes are TRBV27 and TRBJ1-4; D call uncertain. CDR1 is MNHEY and CDR2 is SMNVEV in the germline V gene (reference sequence). V lost 1 base and J 1 base, leaving 7 bases between the germline ends. The CDR3 runs 15 residues. The CDR3 sequence: CASSLWSITNEKLFF. As DNA, the CDR3 is TGTGCCAGCAGTTTATGGAGTATAACTAATGAAAAACTGTTTTTT.

This clonotype was seen more than once but under ten times. This chain joins TRBV6-2 or TRBV6-3 and TRBJ2-5; D assignment may be TRBD1 or TRBD2 (5 bases each). The germline V gene has CDR1 MNHEY and CDR2 SVGEGT. CDR3 size: 13 residues. The V and J ends lost 6 bases and 6 bases respectively, with 14 bases between them. DNA for the CDR3: TGTGCCAGCAGACCCGAGGGGCAGAAGACCCAGTACTTC. Translating gives CASRPEGQKTQYF.

In its sample, this clonotype was seen a few times. J is TRBJ2-6 and V is TRBV6-5; TRBD1 matches at 7 bases. Trimming removed 2 bases from V and 1 base from J; junction bases left unmatched: 8. The CDR3 covers 18 residues. Germline lookup yields CDR1 MNHEY and CDR2 SVGAGI. The DNA of the CDR3 is TGTGCCAGCAGTTACGAAGGGACAGTCAAATCTGGGGCCAACGTCCTGACTTTC. Its translation is CASSYEGTVKSGANVLTF.

The sample holds many counts of this clonotype. The chain links TRBV5-1 to TRBJ1-5; D ambiguous. Germline V lookup: CDR1 SGHRS, CDR2 YFSETQ. The ends were cut back, 5 bases at V and 3 bases at J, with 12 bases in the middle. The CDR3 loop spans 14 amino acids. The CDR3 nucleotides are TGCGCCAGCAGTTTAGACGGTGCCAATCAGCCCCAGCATTTT. Amino acids: CASSLDGANQPQHF.

J is TRBJ2-5 and V is TRBV29-1, with 8 bases fitting TRBD2. This CDR3 is built from 14 residues. Germline-derived CDR1 and CDR2 are SQVTM and ANQGSEA. V trimming: 4 bases; J trimming: 6 bases; junction bases outside the gene matches: 10. CDR3: CSVATPTSEQTQYF. The CDR3 DNA follows: TGCAGCGTTGCAACACCGACTAGCGAACAGACCCAGTACTTC.

This clonotype was detected a few times. The chain employs TRBV3-1 and TRBJ1-1, with D unclear. The V gene's germline CDR1 is LGHDT and CDR2 YNNKEL (reference sequence). This CDR3 comprises 15 residues. V lost 4 bases to trimming and J lost 1 base, with 13 bases between them. The CDR3 here is CASSPAWAPNTEAFF. The CDR3 DNA sequence: TGTGCCAGCAGCCCAGCATGGGCACCGAACACTGAAGCTTTCTTT.